This T cell receptor beta chain was recorded in a study of T-cell reconstitution after alpha-beta-depleted transplantation in children (dated by TCRdb to 2015 to 2016). Looking at the study overall: The study quantitatively tracked T-cell immune reconstitution after TCRalphabeta/CD19-depleted allogeneic hematopoietic cell transplantation in children using TCR repertoire profiling.

This clonotype showed up many times. Its target antigen remains unknown. No base quality values were provided; no much bigger clone lies one nucleotide off. The protocol used for the library was PCR. TCRdb records Illumina HiSeq 2500 as the sequencer. TCR libraries were prepared with molecular barcoding, using unique molecular identifiers to normalize TCRbeta repertoire quantification. TCRdb reran the public reads through fastp at Q25 and MiXCR, keeping productive beta chains. Each CDR3 protein gets just one entry, which takes the most common genes and DNA from the rows behind it. This sample gives hundreds of thousands of distinct CDR3 sequences in total; around 17% of them show up just once. The ten largest clones add up to approximately 1% of the sample. The germline V gene sets CDR1 to SGDLS and CDR2 to YYNGEE. Reading from cysteine to phenylalanine, the CDR3 counts 14 amino acids. Only the CDR3 DNA stays, 42 bases, in frame from base 1. Trimming leaves V shorter by 3 bases and J shorter by 4 bases, with the junction holding 3 bases beyond the gene matches.

The source material was PBMCs from the stem cell graft donor, sampled from the stem cell graft. The chain is assembled from TRBV9 and TRBJ2-1; 8 middle bases align to TRBD1. The sequence derives from a human donor who donated a stem cell graft to a child with acute myeloid leukemia. The CDR3 protein: CASSERTGYNEQFF. Here is the DNA: TGTGCCAGCAGCGAGAGGACAGGGTACAATGAGCAGTTCTTC.